A single sample gave rise to the 9 T cell receptor beta chains below, sequenced in a study of radiation and T cells in renal cell carcinoma (TCRdb year 2020). Taken with the paper, the label for time point translates to: tumor resected at nephrectomy. According to the study, the label for this sample's treatment or condition signals: treatment-naive control, cytoreductive nephrectomy. Library prep was done by the immunoSEQ multiplex PCR assay. Sourced from immuneACCESS, this table was stored by TCRdb with only in-frame sequences that have V and J called. A share of the clones is absent; for the studies checked, an unresolved V gene accounts for under half, and the remainder has no known explanation. The sample table contains about 23,000 clones; only one count was recorded for nearly 55% of them. The ten largest clones add up to less than 25% of the sample. This material consisted of tumor tissue, taken from a patient whose treatment was nephrectomy without radiotherapy. The receptors here all came from a human donor with renal cell carcinoma.

This clone was picked up one time. This chain uses TRBV7-7 with TRBJ2-3; 8 nucleotides agree with TRBD1. This CDR3 comprises 14 residues. J lost 5 bases, V lost 5 bases, and 6 bases had no gene match. Germline lookup yields CDR1 SSHAT and CDR2 FNYEAQ (reference sequence). CDR3 DNA: TGTGCCAGCAGCCAAGGGACAGGCTTAGATACGCAGTATTTT. Translating it yields CASSQGTGLDTQYF.

The chain is built from TRBV5-6 and TRBJ1-2; TRBD1 matches at 8 bases. Trimming took 4 bases from V and 6 from J; bases not matched to a gene: 2. CDR3 length: 12 residues. The germline V gene encodes CDR1 SGHDT and CDR2 YYEEEE. The CDR3: CASSTDRDGYTF. CDR3 DNA: TGTGCCAGCAGCACGGACAGGGATGGCTACACCTTC.

This clone rates as medium-sized. This sequence joins TRBV2 and TRBJ1-1, with TRBD1 as a possible D gene (6 bases). Trimming cost V 6 bases and J 3 bases, with 17 bases left between them. CDR1 is SNHLY, CDR2 FYNNEI, per germline. CDR3 size: 15 residues. This CDR3 is CASRITGQEDTEAFF. The CDR3 region has the DNA TGTGCCAGCAGAATAACAGGGCAGGAGGACACTGAAGCTTTCTTT. Full variable domain (rest looked up from reference TRBV2 and TRBJ1-1): EPEVTQTPSHQVTQMGQEVILRCVPISNHLYFYWYRQILGQKVEFLVSFYNNEISEKSEIFDDQFSVERPDGSNFTLKIRSTKLEDSAMYFCASRITGQEDTEAFFGQGTRLTVV.

This clone is categorized as medium-sized. CDR3 nucleotide sequence: TGTGCCAGCAGCTTAGTGGAGAACACTGAAGCTTTCTTT. It encodes CASSLVENTEAFF. The V gene is TRBV7-8, the J gene TRBJ1-1; D is unclear. CDR1 SGHVS and CDR2 FQNEAQ come from the germline V gene. Deletions cut 1 base from V and 1 base from J, with 4 bases between. This CDR3 region has 13 residues.

This chain links TRBV29-1 with TRBJ1-1, with 8 bases identical to TRBD1. The V gene's germline CDR1 is SQVTM and CDR2 ANQGSEA. V trimming: 8 bases; J trimming: 1 base; junction bases outside the gene matches: 15. The CDR3 is 16 amino acids. DNA of the CDR3: TGCAGCTCACACTCGGACAGGGCGGGTCGGAACACTGAAGCTTTCTTT. This sequence encodes CSSHSDRAGRNTEAFF. Looking up the rest from reference TRBV29-1 and TRBJ1-1 gives the full variable domain: SAVISQKPSRDICQRGTSLTIQCQVDSQVTMMFWYRQQPGQSLTLIATANQGSEATYESGFVIDKFPISRPNLTFSTLTVSNMSPEDSSIYLCSSHSDRAGRNTEAFFGQGTRLTVV.

The CDR3 loop is CASSYSGTVNEKLFF. In DNA, the CDR3 is TGTGCCAGCAGTTACTCAGGGACGGTGAATGAAAAACTGTTTTTT. The J gene is TRBJ1-4, the V gene TRBV6-5; D may be TRBD1 (5 bases). The germline gives CDR1 MNHEY, CDR2 SVGAGI. Trimming stripped 0 bases from V and 5 bases from J, with 10 bases between. CDR3 length: 15 residues.

The rearrangement joins TRBV7-2 to TRBJ2-7; TRBD1 matches 7 bases. Germline V gene sequence: CDR1 SGHTA, CDR2 FQGNSA. The CDR3 has 14 amino acids. V was clipped by 5 bases and J by 2 bases; unmatched bases: 6. The CDR3 region has the DNA TGTGCCAGCAGCGGCAGGGACAGTCCCTACGAGCAGTACTTC. It codes for CASSGRDSPYEQYF.

This clone was seen a few times. This chain uses TRBV6-1 with TRBJ1-1; perhaps TRBD1 as D (6 bases). This CDR3 is 18 amino acids long. Trimming shortened V by 0 bases and J by 13 bases, and 30 bases separated the two germline ends. From germline, CDR1 is MNHNS and CDR2 SASEGT. The CDR3 DNA reads as TGTGCCAGCAGTGAAGCTCCCCCGGGAGGGGGGCTGGGGCAGTTACATTTCTTT. This codes for CASSEAPPGGGLGQLHFF.

J is TRBJ1-3 and V is TRBV18; D ambiguous. Trimming pared 2 bases from V and 1 base from J, leaving 6 bases between. Germline CDR1 KGHSH, CDR2 LQKENI. The CDR3 loop spans 14 amino acids. The CDR3 reads CASSPGDSGNTIYF. The CDR3 DNA follows: TGTGCCAGCTCACCAGGAGATTCTGGAAACACCATATATTTT.